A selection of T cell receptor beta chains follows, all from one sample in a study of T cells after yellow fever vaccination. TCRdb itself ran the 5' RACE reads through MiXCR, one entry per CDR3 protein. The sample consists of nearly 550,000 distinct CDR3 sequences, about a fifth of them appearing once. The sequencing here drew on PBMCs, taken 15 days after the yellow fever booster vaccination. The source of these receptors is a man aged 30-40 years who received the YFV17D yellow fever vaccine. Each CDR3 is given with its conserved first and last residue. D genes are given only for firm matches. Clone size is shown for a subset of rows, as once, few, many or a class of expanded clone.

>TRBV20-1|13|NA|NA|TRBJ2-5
TGCAGTGCTACTAAGGGGGGAGTTGAGACCCAGTACTTC
CSATKGGVETQYF
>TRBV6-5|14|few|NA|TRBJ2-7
TGTGCCAGCAGTTACTCGAACAGGGCTAACGAGCAGTACTTC
CASSYSNRANEQYF
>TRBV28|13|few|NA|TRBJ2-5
TGTGCCAGCAGCCCGACTATTTTGGAGACCCAGTACTTC
CASSPTILETQYF
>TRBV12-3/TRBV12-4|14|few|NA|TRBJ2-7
TGTGCCAGCAGTTTCGCGAGAGTACCCTACGAGCAGTACTTC
CASSFARVPYEQYF
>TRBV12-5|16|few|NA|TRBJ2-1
TGTGCTAGTGGTTGGACGACAGACAGCTCCTACAATGAGCAGTTCTTC
CASGWTTDSSYNEQFF
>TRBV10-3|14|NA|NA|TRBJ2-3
TGTGCCATCAGTGATGAACCAAACACAGATACGCAGTATTTT
CAISDEPNTDTQYF
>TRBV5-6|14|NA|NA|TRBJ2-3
TGTGCCAGCAGGTTTCGGACCAGCGGGGATACGCAGTATTTT
CASRFRTSGDTQYF
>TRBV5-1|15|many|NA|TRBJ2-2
TGCGCCAGCAGCTTGGGGACAGCGAACACCGGGGAGCTGTTTTTT
CASSLGTANTGELFF
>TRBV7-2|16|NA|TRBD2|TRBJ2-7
TGTGCCAGCAGCTTTGGACTAGCGGGAGCGGGGAACGAGCAGTACTTC
CASSFGLAGAGNEQYF
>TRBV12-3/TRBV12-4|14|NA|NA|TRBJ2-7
TGTGCCAGCAGTTTTCAGGGACACCTCTACGAGCAGTACTTC
CASSFQGHLYEQYF
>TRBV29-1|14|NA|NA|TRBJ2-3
TGCAGCGTTGAGGGGGGTTTCAGCACAGATACGCAGTATTTT
CSVEGGFSTDTQYF
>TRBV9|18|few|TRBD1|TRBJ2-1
TGTGCCAGCAGCGTAGACTCCCTCCGGGGACAGGGCATCAATGAGCAGTTCTTC
CASSVDSLRGQGINEQFF
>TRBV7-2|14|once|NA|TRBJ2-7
TGTGCCAGCAGCGGGGACATTGTAACCTACGAGCAGTACTTC
CASSGDIVTYEQYF
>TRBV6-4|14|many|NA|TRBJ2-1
TGTGCCAGCAGTGCGGTTAGCGGAAGGGATGAGCAGTTCTTC
CASSAVSGRDEQFF
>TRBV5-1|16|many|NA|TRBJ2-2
TGCGCCAGCAGCTTCGGGGCGGGCGCGAACACCGGGGAGCTGTTTTTT
CASSFGAGANTGELFF
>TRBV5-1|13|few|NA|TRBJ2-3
TGCGCCAGCAACCCCCCCGGCACAGATACGCAGTATTTT
CASNPPGTDTQYF
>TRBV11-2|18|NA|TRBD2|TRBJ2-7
TGTGCCAGCAGCTTAACTAGCGGGAGTGATTGGGGGGGATACGAGCAGTACTTC
CASSLTSGSDWGGYEQYF
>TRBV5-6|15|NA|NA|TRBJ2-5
TGTGCCAGCAGCACCCTCCTGGGCGCCTGGGAGACCCAGTACTTC
CASSTLLGAWETQYF
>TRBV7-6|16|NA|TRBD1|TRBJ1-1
TGTGCCAGCAGCTTATCCATTACAGGGGGTCCTTCCGAAGCTTTCTTT
CASSLSITGGPSEAFF
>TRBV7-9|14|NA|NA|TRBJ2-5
TGTGCCAGCAGCATCAGTCGGCAATCCGAGACCCAGTACTTC
CASSISRQSETQYF
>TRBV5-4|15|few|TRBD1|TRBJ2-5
TGTGCCAGCACCCTAGGACAGGGGGCGGTCGGGACCCAGTACTTC
CASTLGQGAVGTQYF
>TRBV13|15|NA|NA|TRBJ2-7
TGTGCCAGCAGCTTATTTACAGGGAGCTCCTACGAGCAGTACTTC
CASSLFTGSSYEQYF
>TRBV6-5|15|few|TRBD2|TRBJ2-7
TGTGCCAGCAGTTACCGGCCTAGCGGGAGCTACGAGCAGTACTTC
CASSYRPSGSYEQYF
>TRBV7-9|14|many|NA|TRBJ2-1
TGTGCCAGCGGTATACCGGGACGGCCACATGAGCAGTTCTTC
CASGIPGRPHEQFF
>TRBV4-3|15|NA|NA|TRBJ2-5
TGCGCCAGCAGCCAAGATCCGGCGGAGGGGGAGACCCAGTACTTC
CASSQDPAEGETQYF
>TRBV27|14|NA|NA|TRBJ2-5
TGTGCCAGCAGTAGGAAAGGGTTTGGAGAGACCCAGTACTTC
CASSRKGFGETQYF
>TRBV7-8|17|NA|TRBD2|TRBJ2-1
TGTGCCAGCAGCTTAAGGCAGAGGACTAGCCGCTACAATGAGCAGTTCTTC
CASSLRQRTSRYNEQFF
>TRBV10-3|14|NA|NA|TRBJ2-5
TGTGCCATCAGTGAGTTAGGGCAGGGGGAGACCCAGTACTTC
CAISELGQGETQYF